This T cell receptor beta chain stems from a study of identifying expanded T cells in peripheral blood. The length of the CDR3 is 15 residues. Libraries were prepared by immunoSEQ multiplex PCR; TCRdb keeps only in-frame clonotypes and omits some of them. The sample includes about 85,000 clones, more than 75% of them seen just once. The chain combines TRBV12-2 with TRBJ1-4; the D segment call TRBD1 is taken from the table without a DNA check. TRBV12-2 is reported as a pseudogene. The sequenced sample was blood. The receptor was isolated from a person aged 18-70 years in good health. In DNA, the CDR3 is TGTGCAAGTCGCTTGGGGACAGGGGTAAGACGAAAACTGTTTTTT. It specifies CASRLGTGVRRKLFF.